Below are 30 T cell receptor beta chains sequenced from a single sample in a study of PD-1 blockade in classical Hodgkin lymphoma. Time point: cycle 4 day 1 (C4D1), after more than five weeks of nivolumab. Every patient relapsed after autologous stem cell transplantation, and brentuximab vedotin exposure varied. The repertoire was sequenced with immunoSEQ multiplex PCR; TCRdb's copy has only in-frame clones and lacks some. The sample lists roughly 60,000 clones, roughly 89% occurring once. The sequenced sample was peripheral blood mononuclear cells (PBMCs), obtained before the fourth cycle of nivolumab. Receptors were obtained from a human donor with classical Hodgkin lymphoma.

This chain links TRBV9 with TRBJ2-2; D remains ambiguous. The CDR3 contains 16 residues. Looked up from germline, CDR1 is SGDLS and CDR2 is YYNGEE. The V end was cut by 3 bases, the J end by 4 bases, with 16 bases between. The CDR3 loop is CASSGPGPFSTGELFF. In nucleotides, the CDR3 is TGTGCCAGCAGCGGACCCGGACCGTTCTCCACCGGGGAGCTGTTTTTT.

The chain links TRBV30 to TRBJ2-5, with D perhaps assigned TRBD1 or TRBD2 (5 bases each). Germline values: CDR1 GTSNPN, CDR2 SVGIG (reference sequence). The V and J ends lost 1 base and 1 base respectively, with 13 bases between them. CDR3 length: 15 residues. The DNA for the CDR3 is TGTGCCTGGAGTGCTCTCGGGGCACGCCAAGAGACCCAGTACTTC. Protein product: CAWSALGARQETQYF.

CDR3 sequence (DNA): TGTGCCAGCAGATCGACAGGACTCTATGGCTACACCTTC. Translation gives CASRSTGLYGYTF. The chain combines TRBV7-2 with TRBJ1-2, with D perhaps TRBD1 (6 bases). CDR3 length: 13 residues. Germline lookup yields CDR1 SGHTA and CDR2 FQGNSA. V dropped 6 bases and J dropped 4 bases, with 12 bases sitting between them. Combining the CDR3 with reference TRBV7-2 and TRBJ1-2 gives the whole variable domain GAGVSQSPSNKVTEKGKDVELRCDPISGHTALYWYRQSLGQGLEFLIYFQGNSAPDKSGLPSDRFSAERTGGSVSTLTIQRTQQEDSAVYLCASRSTGLYGYTFGSGTRLTVV.

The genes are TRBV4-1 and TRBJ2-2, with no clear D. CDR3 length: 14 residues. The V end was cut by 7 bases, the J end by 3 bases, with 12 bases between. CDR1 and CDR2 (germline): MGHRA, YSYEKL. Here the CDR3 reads CASTPYFDTGELFF. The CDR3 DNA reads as TGCGCCAGCACCCCCTACTTCGACACCGGGGAGCTGTTTTTT.

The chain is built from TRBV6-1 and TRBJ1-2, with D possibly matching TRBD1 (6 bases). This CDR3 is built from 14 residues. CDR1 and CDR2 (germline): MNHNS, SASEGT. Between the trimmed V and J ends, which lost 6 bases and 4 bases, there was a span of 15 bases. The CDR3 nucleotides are TGTGCCAGCAGCCAGACAGGACTCTTCTATGGCTACACCTTC. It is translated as CASSQTGLFYGYTF.

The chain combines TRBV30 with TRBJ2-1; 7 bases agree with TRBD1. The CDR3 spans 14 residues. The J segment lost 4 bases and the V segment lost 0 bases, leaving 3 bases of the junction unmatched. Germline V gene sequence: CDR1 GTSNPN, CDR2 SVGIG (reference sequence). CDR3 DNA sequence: TGTGCCTGGAGTGTAGGGGGCCCATACAATGAGCAGTTCTTC. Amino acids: CAWSVGGPYNEQFF.

CDR3 DNA: TGTGCCAGTAAGGGGACAGTGCTATATGGCTACACCTTC. Translating gives CASKGTVLYGYTF. The genes are TRBV19 and TRBJ1-2, with 7 bases matching TRBD1. CDR1 and CDR2 from the germline V gene are LNHDA and SQIVND (reference sequence). The CDR3 consists of 13 residues. After removal of 7 bases from V and 5 bases from J, the junction contained 7 bases not matched to a gene.

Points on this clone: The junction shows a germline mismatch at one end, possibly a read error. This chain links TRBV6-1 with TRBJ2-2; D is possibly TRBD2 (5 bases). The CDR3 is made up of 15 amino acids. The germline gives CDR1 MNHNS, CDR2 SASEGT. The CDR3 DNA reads TGTGCCAGCAGTGATAGGCGGACGGTACACCGGGGAGCTGTTTTT. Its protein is CASSDRRTVHRGAVF.

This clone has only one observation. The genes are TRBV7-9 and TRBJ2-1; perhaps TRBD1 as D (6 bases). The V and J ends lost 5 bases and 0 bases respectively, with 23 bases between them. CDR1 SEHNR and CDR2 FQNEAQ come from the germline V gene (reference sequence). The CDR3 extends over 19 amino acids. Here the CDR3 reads CASSQQILQGPSSYNEQFF. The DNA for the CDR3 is TGTGCCAGCAGCCAACAAATCTTACAGGGTCCCAGCTCCTACAATGAGCAGTTCTTC.

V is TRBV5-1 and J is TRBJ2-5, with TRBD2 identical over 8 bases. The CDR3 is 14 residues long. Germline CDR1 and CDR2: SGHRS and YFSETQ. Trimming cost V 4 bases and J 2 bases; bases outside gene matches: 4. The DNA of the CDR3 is TGCGCCAGCAGCCCCACTAGCGGACAAGAGACCCAGTACTTC. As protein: CASSPTSGQETQYF.

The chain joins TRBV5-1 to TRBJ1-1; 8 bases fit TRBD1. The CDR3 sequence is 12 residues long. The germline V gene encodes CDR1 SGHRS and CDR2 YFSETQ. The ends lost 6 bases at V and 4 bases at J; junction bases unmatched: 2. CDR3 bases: TGCGCCAGCAAGGACAGGGTCACTGAAGCTTTCTTT. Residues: CASKDRVTEAFF.

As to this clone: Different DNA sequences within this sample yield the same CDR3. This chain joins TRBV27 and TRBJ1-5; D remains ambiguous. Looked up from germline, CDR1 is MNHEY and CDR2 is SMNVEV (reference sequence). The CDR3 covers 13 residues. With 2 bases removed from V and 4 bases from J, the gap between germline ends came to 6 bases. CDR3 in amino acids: CASSLGVNQPQHF. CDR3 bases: TGTGCCAGCAGTTTAGGGGTGAATCAGCCCCAGCATTTT.

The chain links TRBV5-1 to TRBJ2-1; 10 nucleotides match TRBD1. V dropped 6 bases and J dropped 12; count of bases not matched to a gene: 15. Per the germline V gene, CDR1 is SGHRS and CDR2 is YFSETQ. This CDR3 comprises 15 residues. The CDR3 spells CASNRGDRGINSQFF. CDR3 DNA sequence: TGCGCCAGCAACCGGGGGGACAGGGGTATTAACTCGCAGTTCTTC.

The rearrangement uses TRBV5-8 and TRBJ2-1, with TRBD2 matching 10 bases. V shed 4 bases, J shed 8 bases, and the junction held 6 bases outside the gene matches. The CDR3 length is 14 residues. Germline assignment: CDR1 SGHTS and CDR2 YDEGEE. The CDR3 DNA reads TGTGCCAGCAGCCCAACTAGCGGGGTAGATGAGCAGTTCTTC. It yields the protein CASSPTSGVDEQFF.

CDR3 loop: CASSPFQGYEQYF. CDR3 bases: TGTGCCAGCTCACCGTTTCAGGGCTACGAGCAGTACTTC. The genes are TRBV18 and TRBJ2-7; TRBD1 might be the D (5 bases). Germline lookup yields CDR1 KGHSH and CDR2 LQKENI. The CDR3 sequence is 13 residues long. The V gene lost 3 bases and the J gene lost 3 bases, with 9 bases spanning the gap. The full variable domain, with the rest looked up from reference TRBV18 and TRBJ2-7, is NAGVMQNPRHLVRRRGQEARLRCSPMKGHSHVYWYRQLPEEGLKFMVYLQKENIIDESGMPKERFSAEFPKEGPSILRIQQVVRGDSAAYFCASSPFQGYEQYFGPGTRLTVT.

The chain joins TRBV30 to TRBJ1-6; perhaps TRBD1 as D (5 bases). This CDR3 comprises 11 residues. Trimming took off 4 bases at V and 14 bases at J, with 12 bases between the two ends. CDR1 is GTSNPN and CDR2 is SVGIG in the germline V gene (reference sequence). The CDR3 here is CAWTRLGALHF. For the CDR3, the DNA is TGTGCCTGGACCCGCCTAGGGGCCCTCCACTTT.

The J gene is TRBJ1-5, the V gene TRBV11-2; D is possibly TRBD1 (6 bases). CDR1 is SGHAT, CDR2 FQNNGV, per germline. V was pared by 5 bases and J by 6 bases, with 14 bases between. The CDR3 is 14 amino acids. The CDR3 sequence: CASSIGGVGQPQHF. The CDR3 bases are TGTGCCAGCAGCATAGGGGGGGTCGGTCAGCCCCAGCATTTT.

The chain's CDR3 is CASSYSTGTGTQYF. CDR3 DNA: TGTGCCAGCAGTTACTCGACGGGGACTGGGACCCAGTACTTC. The chain has TRBV6-5 and TRBJ2-5; D perhaps matches TRBD2 (6 bases). Germline V lookup: CDR1 MNHEY, CDR2 SVGAGI. V lost 0 bases to trimming and J lost 7 bases, with 12 bases between them. CDR3 length equals 14 residues.

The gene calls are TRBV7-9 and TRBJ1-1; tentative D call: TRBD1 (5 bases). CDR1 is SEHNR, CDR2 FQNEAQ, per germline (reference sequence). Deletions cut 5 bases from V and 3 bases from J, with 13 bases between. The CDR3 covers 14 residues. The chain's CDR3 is CASSARTGHTEAFF. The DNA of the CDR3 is TGTGCCAGCAGCGCCCGAACAGGCCACACTGAAGCTTTCTTT. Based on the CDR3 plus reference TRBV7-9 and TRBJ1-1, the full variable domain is DTGVSQNPRHKITKRGQNVTFRCDPISEHNRLYWYRQTLGQGPEFLTYFQNEAQLEKSRLLSDRFSAERPKGSFSTLEIQRTEQGDSAMYLCASSARTGHTEAFFGQGTRLTVV.

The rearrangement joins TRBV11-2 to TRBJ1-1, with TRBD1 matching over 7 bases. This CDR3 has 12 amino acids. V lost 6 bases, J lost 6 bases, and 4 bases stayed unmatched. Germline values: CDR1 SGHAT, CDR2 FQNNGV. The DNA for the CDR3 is TGTGCCAGCAGTTTCGGGACAGCTGAAGCTTTCTTT. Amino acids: CASSFGTAEAFF.

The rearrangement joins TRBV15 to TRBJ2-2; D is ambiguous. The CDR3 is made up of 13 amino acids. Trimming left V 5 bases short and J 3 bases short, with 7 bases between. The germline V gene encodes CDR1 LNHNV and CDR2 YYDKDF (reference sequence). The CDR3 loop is CATSPAHTGELFF. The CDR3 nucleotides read TGTGCCACCAGCCCGGCTCACACCGGGGAGCTGTTTTTT.

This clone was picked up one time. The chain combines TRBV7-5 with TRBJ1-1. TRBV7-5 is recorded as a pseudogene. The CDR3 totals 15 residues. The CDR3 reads CARSLREVEATEAFF. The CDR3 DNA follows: TGTGCCAGAAGCTTACGGGAGGTGGAGGCCACTGAAGCTTTCTTT.

Written as DNA, the CDR3 is TGTGCCAGCAGCCCCTGGCAGGGGACTAACTATGGCTACACCTTC. Translated: CASSPWQGTNYGYTF. The gene calls are TRBV7-6 and TRBJ1-2; perhaps TRBD1 as D (6 bases). The CDR3 covers 15 residues. The germline CDR1 and CDR2 sequences are SGHVS and FNYEAQ. The ends were cut back, 5 bases at V and 0 bases at J, with 13 bases in the middle.

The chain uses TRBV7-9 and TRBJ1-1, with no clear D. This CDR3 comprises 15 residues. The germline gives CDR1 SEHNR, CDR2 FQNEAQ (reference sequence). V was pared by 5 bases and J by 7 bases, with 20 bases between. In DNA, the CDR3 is TGTGCCAGCAGCGGTCATTCGGACGGATTCAATGAAGCTTTCTTT. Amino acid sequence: CASSGHSDGFNEAFF.

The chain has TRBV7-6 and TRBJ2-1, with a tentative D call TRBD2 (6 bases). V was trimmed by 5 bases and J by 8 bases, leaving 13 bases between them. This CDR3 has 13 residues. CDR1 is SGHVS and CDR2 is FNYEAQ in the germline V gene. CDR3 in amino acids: CASSLYRDYEQFF. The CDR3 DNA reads TGTGCCAGCAGCCTTTATAGGGACTATGAGCAGTTCTTC.

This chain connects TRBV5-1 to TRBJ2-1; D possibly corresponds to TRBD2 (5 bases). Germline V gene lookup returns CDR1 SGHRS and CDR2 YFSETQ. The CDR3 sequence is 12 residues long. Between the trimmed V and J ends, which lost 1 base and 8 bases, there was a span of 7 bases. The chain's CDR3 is CASSLYGDEQFF. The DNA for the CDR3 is TGCGCCAGCAGCTTGTACGGGGATGAGCAGTTCTTC. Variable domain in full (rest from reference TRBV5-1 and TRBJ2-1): KAGVTQTPRYLIKTRGQQVTLSCSPISGHRSVSWYQQTPGQGLQFLFEYFSETQRNKGNFPGRFSGRQFSNSRSEMNVSTLELGDSALYLCASSLYGDEQFFGPGTRLTVL.

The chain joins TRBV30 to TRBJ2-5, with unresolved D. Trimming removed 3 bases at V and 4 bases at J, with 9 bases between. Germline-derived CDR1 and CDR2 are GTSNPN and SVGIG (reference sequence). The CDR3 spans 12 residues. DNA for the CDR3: TGTGCCTGGAGCCCTCTGGGAGAGACCCAGTACTTC. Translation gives CAWSPLGETQYF.

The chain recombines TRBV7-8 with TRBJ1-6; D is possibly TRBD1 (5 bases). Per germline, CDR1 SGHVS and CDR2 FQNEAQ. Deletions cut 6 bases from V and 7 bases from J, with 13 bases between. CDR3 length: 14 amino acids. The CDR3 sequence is CASSLGGGNSPLHF. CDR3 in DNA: TGTGCCAGCAGTCTCGGGGGGGGGAATTCACCCCTCCACTTT.

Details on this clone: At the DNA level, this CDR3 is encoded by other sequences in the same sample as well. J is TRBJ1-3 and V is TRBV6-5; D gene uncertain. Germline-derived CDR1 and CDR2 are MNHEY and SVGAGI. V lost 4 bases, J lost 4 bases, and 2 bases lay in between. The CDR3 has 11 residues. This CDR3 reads CASSLGNTIYF. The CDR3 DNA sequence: TGTGCCAGCAGTTTGGGAAACACCATATATTTT.

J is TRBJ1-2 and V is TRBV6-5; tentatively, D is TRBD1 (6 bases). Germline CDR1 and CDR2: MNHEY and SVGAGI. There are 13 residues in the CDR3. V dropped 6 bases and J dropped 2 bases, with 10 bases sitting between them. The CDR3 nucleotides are TGTGCCAGCAGAGAACAGGGCAACTATGGCTACACCTTC. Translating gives CASREQGNYGYTF.